These T cell receptor beta chains were read from a single sample in a study of shared T cell receptors in the human thymus. Produced via immunoSEQ multiplex PCR; TCRdb's table is partial and in-frame only. The sample records 600,000 to 900,000 clones, 75% to 90% being singletons. The same specimen was also included in a second study, on human thymus T cells.

Sequences were obtained from thymocytes. The origin of the receptors is a girl in the first two years of life with a congenital heart defect. The CDR3 runs from the conserved cysteine through the conserved F or W. A D gene is named only where the DNA matches it firmly. Clone size is stated in some rows and not others, as once, few, many or a class when expanded.

V gene,J gene,D gene,clone size,CDR3 DNA,CDR3 protein
TRBV27,TRBJ2-1,NA,NA,TGTGCCAGCAGTCATAGGGACTGGTGTAGCTCCTACAATGAGCAGTTCTTC,CASSHRDWCSSYNEQFF
TRBV6-5,TRBJ1-2,NA,NA,TGTGCCAGCAGTCCCCTGACAACTACGGGGGGCTACACCTTC,CASSPLTTTGGYTF
TRBV7-6,TRBJ2-7,TRBD1,NA,TGTGCCAGCAGCTCTTGGACAGGGGAACGGCACGAGCAGTACTTC,CASSSWTGERHEQYF
TRBV7-9,TRBJ2-7,NA,once,TGTGCCAGCAGCTCCGGGGAACCTCCCTACGAGCAGTACTTC,CASSSGEPPYEQYF
TRBV7-2,TRBJ1-1,NA,NA,TGTGCCAGCAGCCGTTACGGGAACACTGAAGCTTTCTTT,CASSRYGNTEAFF
TRBV2,TRBJ2-5,NA,NA,TGTGCCAGCATCTCCCAGGAGGAAGAGACCCAGTACTTC,CASISQEEETQYF
TRBV7-3,TRBJ2-2,TRBD2,NA,TGTGCCAGCAGCTTAATTATGAGATGGGAGGGGTTCGGGGAGCTGTTTTTT,CASSLIMRWEGFGELFF
TRBV14,TRBJ2-7,TRBD1,once,TGTGCCAGCAGCCGTCGGACAGGGGGCGACGAGCAGTACTTC,CASSRRTGGDEQYF
TRBV7-9,TRBJ1-3,NA,few,TGTGCCAGCAGCTTCCAAAACACCATATATTTT,CASSFQNTIYF
TRBV2,TRBJ2-1,TRBD1,NA,TGTGCCAGCAGTGATAAGGGGGCCACGAGGGTTTACAATGAGCAGTTCTTC,CASSDKGATRVYNEQFF